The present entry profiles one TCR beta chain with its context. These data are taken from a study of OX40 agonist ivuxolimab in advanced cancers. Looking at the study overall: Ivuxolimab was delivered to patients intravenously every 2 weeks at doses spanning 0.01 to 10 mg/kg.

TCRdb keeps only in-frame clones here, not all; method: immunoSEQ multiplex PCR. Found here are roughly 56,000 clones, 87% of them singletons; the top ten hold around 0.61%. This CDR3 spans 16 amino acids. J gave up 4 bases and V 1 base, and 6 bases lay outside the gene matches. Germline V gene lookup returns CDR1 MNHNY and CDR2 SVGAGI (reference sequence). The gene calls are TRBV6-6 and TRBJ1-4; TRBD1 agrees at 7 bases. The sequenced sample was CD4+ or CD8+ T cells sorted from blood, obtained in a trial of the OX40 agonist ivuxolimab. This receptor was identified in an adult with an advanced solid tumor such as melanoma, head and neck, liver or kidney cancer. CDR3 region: CASSYWAGQSNEKLFF. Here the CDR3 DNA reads TGTGCCAGCAGTTACTGGGCGGGACAGAGTAATGAAAAACTGTTTTTT.